This T cell receptor beta chain is drawn from a study of blood T cell repertoires in COVID-19. Clones were sequenced by immunoSEQ multiplex PCR, and TCRdb holds only the in-frame ones, with some missing. Among 20,000 or so clones listed, more than 90% were seen once. The V segment lost 4 bases and the J segment 4 bases; nucleotides outside the gene matches: 12. Germline values: CDR1 MNHNS, CDR2 SASEGT. CDR3 length equals 16 residues. This clone was detected once. The source of this sequence is a woman aged 70 to 79 with active COVID-19. The V and J genes are TRBV6-1 and TRBJ2-5, with 7 bases lining up with TRBD1. Specimen: peripheral blood. DNA for the CDR3: TGTGCCAGCAGTGTTCGTGCCGGGACAGCTATAGAGACCCAGTACTTC. Its protein is CASSVRAGTAIETQYF.